This passage covers 10 T cell receptor beta chains from one sample sequenced in a study of T cell changes during pregnancy in multiple sclerosis. Repertoires were generated with immunoSEQ multiplex PCR, while TCRdb's copy carries only in-frame clones and drops some. Here the sample spans about 36,000 clones, about 91% being singletons. Sample: CD8+ T cells from peripheral blood mononuclear cells, taken in the third trimester of pregnancy. The origin of the receptors is a female donor with multiple sclerosis, enrolled in a pregnancy study.

This clone was detected only once. V gene TRBV9 combines with J gene TRBJ1-6; D is unclear. The CDR3 has 18 residues. The germline V gene encodes CDR1 SGDLS and CDR2 YYNGEE. V was shortened by 2 bases and J by 0 bases, with 15 bases between the two germline ends. Here the CDR3 DNA reads TGTGCCAGCAGCGTTTTTTCTGACTCGAGCTCCTATAATTCACCCCTCCACTTT. This gives the protein CASSVFSDSSSYNSPLHF.

The chain joins TRBV12-5 to TRBJ1-1; TRBD1 matches at 7 bases. J was trimmed by 4 bases and V by 3 bases; bases with no gene match: 11. The length of the CDR3 is 16 residues. The germline CDR1 and CDR2 sequences are LGHNT and FRNRAP. The DNA for the CDR3 is TGTGCTAGTGGTTTTGCGTCGGGGACAGAATCCACTGAAGCTTTCTTT. As protein: CASGFASGTESTEAFF.

This clone came up once. Here the CDR3 reads CASSIHQGGLYSNQPQHF. The CDR3 coding sequence is TGTGCCAGTAGTATCCACCAGGGCGGTCTGTATAGCAATCAGCCCCAGCATTTT. The chain has TRBV19 and TRBJ1-5; TRBD1 is a possible D gene (5 bases). Germline V gene data show CDR1 as LNHDA and CDR2 as SQIVND (reference sequence). With 3 bases removed from V and 0 bases from J, the gap between germline ends came to 18 bases. The CDR3 runs to 18 residues.

This rearrangement joins TRBV30 to TRBJ1-6, with unresolved D. Germline V gene data show CDR1 as GTSNPN and CDR2 as SVGIG (reference sequence). Trimming took off 5 bases at V and 1 base at J, with 15 bases between the two ends. CDR3 length equals 16 residues. CDR3 loop: CAWRGLVVSYNSPLHF. CDR3 in DNA: TGTGCCTGGCGAGGCCTAGTAGTATCCTATAATTCACCCCTCCACTTT.

The chain joins TRBV9 to TRBJ2-5, with 8 bases aligning to TRBD2. Germline values: CDR1 SGDLS, CDR2 YYNGEE. The CDR3 has 14 amino acids. The V gene end was trimmed by 4 bases and the J gene end by 4 bases; junction bases not matched to a gene: 6. CDR3: CASSLSGSGETQYF. CDR3 nucleotide sequence: TGTGCCAGCAGCCTCAGCGGGAGTGGAGAGACCCAGTACTTC.

The J gene is TRBJ2-7, the V gene TRBV7-2; TRBD2 agrees at 9 bases. In germline, CDR1 is SGHTA, CDR2 FQGNSA. The junction had 10 bases not matched to a gene; V was cut back by 1 base and J by 0 bases. The CDR3 is 18 amino acids. The CDR3 protein is CASSLEVSSGTYSYEQYF. DNA of the CDR3: TGTGCCAGCAGCTTAGAGGTTTCTAGCGGGACGTACTCCTACGAGCAGTACTTC.

The rearrangement links TRBV28 to TRBJ1-1; 7 bases fit TRBD1. Germline values: CDR1 MDHEN, CDR2 SYDVKM. This CDR3 region has 13 residues. J gave up 4 bases and V 7 bases, and 6 bases lay outside the gene matches. The DNA for the CDR3 is TGTGCCAGCACGGAGGGGGCCGGCACTGAAGCTTTCTTT. Protein product: CASTEGAGTEAFF.

The count of this clone is one. This CDR3 reads CASSSPGTSGSYEQYF. In nucleotides, the CDR3 is TGTGCCAGCAGTTCGCCCGGGACTAGCGGATCCTACGAGCAGTACTTC. J is TRBJ2-7 and V is TRBV28; TRBD2 agrees at 11 bases. V trimming: 4 bases; J trimming: 1 base; junction bases outside the gene matches: 6. Germline-derived CDR1 and CDR2 are MDHEN and SYDVKM. This CDR3 comprises 16 residues.

The V call is TRBV19, the J call TRBJ1-1; D unclear. The V and J ends lost 3 bases and 1 base respectively, with 9 bases between them. The germline gives CDR1 LNHDA, CDR2 SQIVND (reference sequence). The CDR3 consists of 14 residues. DNA for the CDR3: TGTGCCAGTAGTATTCTGGGCAGGAACACTGAAGCTTTCTTT. Its protein product is CASSILGRNTEAFF.

This chain uses TRBV7-8 with TRBJ1-1, with TRBD1 as a possible D gene (6 bases). Trimming removed 5 bases at V and 1 base at J, with 17 bases between. Germline V gene sequence: CDR1 SGHVS, CDR2 FQNEAQ. This CDR3 has 16 amino acids. CDR3 DNA: TGTGCCAGCAGCCGAGGTTGGGACACCCCGAACACTGAAGCTTTCTTT. It yields the protein CASSRGWDTPNTEAFF.